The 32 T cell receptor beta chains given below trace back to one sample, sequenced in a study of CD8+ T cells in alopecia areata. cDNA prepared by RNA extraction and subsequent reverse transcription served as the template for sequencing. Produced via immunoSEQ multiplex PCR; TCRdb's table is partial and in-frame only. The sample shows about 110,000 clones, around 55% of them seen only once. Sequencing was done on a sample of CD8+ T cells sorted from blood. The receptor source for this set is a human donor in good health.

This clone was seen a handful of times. The CDR3 DNA sequence: TGTGCCTGGAGTCCTACCCTCGGGACTGAAGCTTTCTTT. Amino acid sequence: CAWSPTLGTEAFF. This chain connects TRBV30 to TRBJ1-1; D is ambiguous. Between the trimmed V and J ends, which lost 2 bases and 5 bases, there was a span of 12 bases. The CDR3 extends over 13 amino acids. In germline, CDR1 is GTSNPN, CDR2 SVGIG (reference sequence).

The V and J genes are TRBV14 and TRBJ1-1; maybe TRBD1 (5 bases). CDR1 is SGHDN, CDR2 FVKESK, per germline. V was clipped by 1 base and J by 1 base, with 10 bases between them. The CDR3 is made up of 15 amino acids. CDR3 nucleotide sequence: TGTGCCAGCAGCCAAGTCTTCGGGACGAACACTGAAGCTTTCTTT. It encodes CASSQVFGTNTEAFF. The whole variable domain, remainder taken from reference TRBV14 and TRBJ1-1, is EAGVTQFPSHSVIEKGQTVTLRCDPISGHDNLYWYRRVMGKEIKFLLHFVKESKQDESGMPNNRFLAERTGGTYSTLKVQPAELEDSGVYFCASSQVFGTNTEAFFGQGTRLTVV.

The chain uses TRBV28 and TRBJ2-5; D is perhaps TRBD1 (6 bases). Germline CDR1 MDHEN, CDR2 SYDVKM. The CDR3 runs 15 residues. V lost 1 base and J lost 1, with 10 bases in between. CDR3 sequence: CASSLYRAGQETQYF. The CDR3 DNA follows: TGTGCCAGCAGTTTATACAGGGCCGGCCAAGAGACCCAGTACTTC.

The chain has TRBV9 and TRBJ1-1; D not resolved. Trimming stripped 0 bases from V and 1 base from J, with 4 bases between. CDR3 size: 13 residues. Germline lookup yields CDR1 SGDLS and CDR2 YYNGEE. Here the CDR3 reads CASSVGPNTEAFF. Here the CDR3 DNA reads TGTGCCAGCAGCGTAGGCCCGAACACTGAAGCTTTCTTT.

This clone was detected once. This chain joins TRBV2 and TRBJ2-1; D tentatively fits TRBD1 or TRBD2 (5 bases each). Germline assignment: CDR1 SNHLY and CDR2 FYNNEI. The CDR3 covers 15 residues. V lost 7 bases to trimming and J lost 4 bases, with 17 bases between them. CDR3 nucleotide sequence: TGTGCCAGCATGGGGGAAGGGCAGGGATACAATGAGCAGTTCTTC. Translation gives CASMGEGQGYNEQFF.

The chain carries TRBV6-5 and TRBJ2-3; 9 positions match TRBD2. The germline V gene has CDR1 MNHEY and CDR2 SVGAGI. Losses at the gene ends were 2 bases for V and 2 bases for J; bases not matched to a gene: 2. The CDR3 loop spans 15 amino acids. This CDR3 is CASSYGGGATDTQYF. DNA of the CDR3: TGTGCCAGCAGTTACGGCGGGGGGGCCACAGATACGCAGTATTTT.

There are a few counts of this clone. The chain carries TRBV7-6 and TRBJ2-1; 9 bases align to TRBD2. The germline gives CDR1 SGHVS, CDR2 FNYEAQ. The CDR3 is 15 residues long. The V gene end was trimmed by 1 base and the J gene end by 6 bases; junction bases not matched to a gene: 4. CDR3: CASSLVLAGINEQFF. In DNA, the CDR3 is TGTGCCAGCAGCTTAGTACTAGCGGGCATCAATGAGCAGTTCTTC.

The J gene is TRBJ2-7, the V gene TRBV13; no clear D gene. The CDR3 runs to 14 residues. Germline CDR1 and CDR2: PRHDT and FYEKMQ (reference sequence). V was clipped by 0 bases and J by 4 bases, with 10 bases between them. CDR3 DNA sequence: TGTGCCAGCAGCTTAGGATTGGGCATTTACGAGCAGTACTTC. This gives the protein CASSLGLGIYEQYF.

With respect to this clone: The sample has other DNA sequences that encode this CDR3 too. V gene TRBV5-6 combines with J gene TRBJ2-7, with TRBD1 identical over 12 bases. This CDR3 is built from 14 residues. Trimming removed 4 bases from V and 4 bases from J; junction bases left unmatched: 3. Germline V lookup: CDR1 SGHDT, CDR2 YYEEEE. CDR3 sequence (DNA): TGTGCCAGCAGCCCGGGACAGGGGGCATACGAGCAGTACTTC. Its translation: CASSPGQGAYEQYF. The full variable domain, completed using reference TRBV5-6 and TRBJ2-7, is DAGVTQSPTHLIKTRGQQVTLRCSPKSGHDTVSWYQQALGQGPQFIFQYYEEEERQRGNFPDRFSGHQFPNYSSELNVNALLLGDSALYLCASSPGQGAYEQYFGPGTRLTVT.

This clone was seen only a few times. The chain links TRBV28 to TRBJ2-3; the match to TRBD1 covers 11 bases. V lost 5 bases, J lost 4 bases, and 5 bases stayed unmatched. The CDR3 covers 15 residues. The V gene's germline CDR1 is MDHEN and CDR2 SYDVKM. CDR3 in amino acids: CASSLGQGASDTQYF. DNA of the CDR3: TGTGCCAGCAGTCTCGGACAGGGGGCATCAGATACGCAGTATTTT.

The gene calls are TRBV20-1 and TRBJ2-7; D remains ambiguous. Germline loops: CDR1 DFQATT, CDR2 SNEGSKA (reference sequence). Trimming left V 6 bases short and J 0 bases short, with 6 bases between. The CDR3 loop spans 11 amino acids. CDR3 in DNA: TGCAGTGCCCCCTCCTCCTACGAGCAGTACTTC. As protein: CSAPSSYEQYF.

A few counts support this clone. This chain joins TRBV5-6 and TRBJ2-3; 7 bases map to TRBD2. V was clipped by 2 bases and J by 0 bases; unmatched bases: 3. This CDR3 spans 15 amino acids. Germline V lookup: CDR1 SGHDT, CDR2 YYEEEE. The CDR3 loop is CASSFLGGSTDTQYF. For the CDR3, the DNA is TGTGCCAGCAGCTTTCTCGGGGGGAGCACAGATACGCAGTATTTT. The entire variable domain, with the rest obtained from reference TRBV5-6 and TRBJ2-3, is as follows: DAGVTQSPTHLIKTRGQQVTLRCSPKSGHDTVSWYQQALGQGPQFIFQYYEEEERQRGNFPDRFSGHQFPNYSSELNVNALLLGDSALYLCASSFLGGSTDTQYFGPGTRLTVL.

CDR3 region: CASSPDRASTDTQYF. CDR3 nucleotide sequence: TGTGCCAGTAGCCCGGACAGGGCGAGCACAGATACGCAGTATTTT. This sequence joins TRBV19 and TRBJ2-3; 8 bases are shared with TRBD1. Germline CDR1 LNHDA, CDR2 SQIVND (reference sequence). The trim removed 6 bases at V and 0 bases at J, leaving 5 bases unmatched. This CDR3 is built from 15 residues.

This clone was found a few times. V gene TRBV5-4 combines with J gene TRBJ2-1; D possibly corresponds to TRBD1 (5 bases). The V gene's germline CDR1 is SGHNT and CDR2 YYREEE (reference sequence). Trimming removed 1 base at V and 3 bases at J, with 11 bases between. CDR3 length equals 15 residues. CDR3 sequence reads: CASSLTRANYNEQFF. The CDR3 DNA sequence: TGTGCCAGCAGCTTGACCAGGGCGAACTACAATGAGCAGTTCTTC.

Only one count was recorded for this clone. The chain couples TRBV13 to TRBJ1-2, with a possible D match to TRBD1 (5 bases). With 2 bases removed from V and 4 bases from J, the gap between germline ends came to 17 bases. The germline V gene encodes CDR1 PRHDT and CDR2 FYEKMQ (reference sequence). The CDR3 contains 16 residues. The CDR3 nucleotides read TGTGCCAGCAGCTTAAAGGGGAACAGACTAACCTATGGCTACACCTTC. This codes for CASSLKGNRLTYGYTF.

CDR3 loop: CASSLLAGTGGGNQPQHF. The CDR3 region has the DNA TGTGCCAGCAGCTTACTCGCCGGGACAGGGGGGGGGAATCAGCCCCAGCATTTT. The V call is TRBV28, the J call TRBJ1-5; 11 bases line up with TRBD1. The CDR3 is made up of 18 amino acids. The junction had 14 bases not matched to a gene; V was cut back by 6 bases and J by 4 bases. Germline V gene lookup returns CDR1 MDHEN and CDR2 SYDVKM.

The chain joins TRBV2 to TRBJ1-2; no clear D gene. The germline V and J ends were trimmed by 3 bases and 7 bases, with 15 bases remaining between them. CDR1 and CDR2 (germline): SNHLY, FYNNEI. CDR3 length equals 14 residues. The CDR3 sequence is CASSDQAKMSGYTF. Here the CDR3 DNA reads TGTGCCAGCAGTGATCAGGCTAAGATGTCTGGCTACACCTTC.

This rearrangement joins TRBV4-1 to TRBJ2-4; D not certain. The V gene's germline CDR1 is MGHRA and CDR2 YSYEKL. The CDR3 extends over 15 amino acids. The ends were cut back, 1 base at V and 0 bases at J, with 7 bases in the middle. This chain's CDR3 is CASSQVGLAKNIQYF. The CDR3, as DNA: TGCGCCAGCAGCCAAGTTGGGTTAGCCAAAAACATTCAGTACTTC.

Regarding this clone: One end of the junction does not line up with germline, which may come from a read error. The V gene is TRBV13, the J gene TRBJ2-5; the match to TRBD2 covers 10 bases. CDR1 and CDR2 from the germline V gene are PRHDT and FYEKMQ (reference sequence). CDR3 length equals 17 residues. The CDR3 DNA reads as TGTGCCAGCAGCCTAGGGCCAAGCGGGGGGGCCGGAGAGACCCAGTACTTC. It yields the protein CASSLGPSGGAGETQYF.

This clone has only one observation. The CDR3: CSVLGGAAEAFF. The CDR3 region has the DNA TGCAGCGTTCTCGGGGGGGCGGCTGAAGCTTTCTTT. J is TRBJ1-1 and V is TRBV29-1; possibly TRBD1 for D (6 bases). Germline assignment: CDR1 SQVTM and CDR2 ANQGSEA. The CDR3 is 12 amino acids. V was cut by 5 bases and J by 6 bases, with 13 bases left in between.

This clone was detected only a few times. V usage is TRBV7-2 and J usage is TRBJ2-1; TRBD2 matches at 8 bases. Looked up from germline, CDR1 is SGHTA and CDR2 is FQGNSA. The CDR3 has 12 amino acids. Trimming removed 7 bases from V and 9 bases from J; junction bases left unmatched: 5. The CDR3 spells CASTRGGGEQFF. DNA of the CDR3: TGTGCCAGCACCCGGGGGGGCGGTGAGCAGTTCTTC.

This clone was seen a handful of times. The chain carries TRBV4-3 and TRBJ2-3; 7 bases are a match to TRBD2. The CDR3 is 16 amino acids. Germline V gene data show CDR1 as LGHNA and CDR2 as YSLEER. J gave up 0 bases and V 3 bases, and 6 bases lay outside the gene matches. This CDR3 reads CASSQASGMSTDTQYF. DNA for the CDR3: TGCGCCAGCAGCCAGGCTAGCGGAATGAGCACAGATACGCAGTATTTT.

CDR3 loop: CASSSHGNTIYF. As DNA, the CDR3 is TGTGCCAGCAGCTCTCACGGAAACACCATATATTTT. The genes are TRBV9 and TRBJ1-3; D not resolved. The germline V gene encodes CDR1 SGDLS and CDR2 YYNGEE. V shed 4 bases and J shed 4 bases, with 6 bases lying between them. The CDR3 has 12 residues.

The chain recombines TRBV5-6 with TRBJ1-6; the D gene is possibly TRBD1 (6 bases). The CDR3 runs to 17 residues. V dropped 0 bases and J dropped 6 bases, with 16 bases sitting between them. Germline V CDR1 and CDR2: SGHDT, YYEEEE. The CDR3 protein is CASSLELPGEGNSPLHF. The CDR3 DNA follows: TGTGCCAGCAGCTTGGAACTCCCAGGGGAGGGTAATTCACCCCTCCACTTT.

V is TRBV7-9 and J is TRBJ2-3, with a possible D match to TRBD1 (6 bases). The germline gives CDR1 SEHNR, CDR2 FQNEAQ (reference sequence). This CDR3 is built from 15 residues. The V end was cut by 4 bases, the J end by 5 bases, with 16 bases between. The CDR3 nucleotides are TGTGCCAGCAGCTACATAGGACAGAACCTAGATACGCAGTATTTT. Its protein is CASSYIGQNLDTQYF.

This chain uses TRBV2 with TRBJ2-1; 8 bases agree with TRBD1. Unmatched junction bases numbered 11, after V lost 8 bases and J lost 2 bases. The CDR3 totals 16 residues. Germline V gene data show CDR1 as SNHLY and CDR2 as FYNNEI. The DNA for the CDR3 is TGTGCCAGCTATGGGCAGGGGGCGCGAACCTACAATGAGCAGTTCTTC. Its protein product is CASYGQGARTYNEQFF.

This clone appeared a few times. The CDR3 DNA sequence: TGTGCCAGCAGCTTTACAGGGGGCGCAGGAGAGACCCAGTACTTC. It codes for CASSFTGGAGETQYF. The chain uses TRBV13 and TRBJ2-5, with 9 bases lining up with TRBD1. V lost 3 bases, J lost 4 bases, and 6 bases stayed unmatched. The length of the CDR3 is 15 residues. Per the germline V gene, CDR1 is PRHDT and CDR2 is FYEKMQ (reference sequence).

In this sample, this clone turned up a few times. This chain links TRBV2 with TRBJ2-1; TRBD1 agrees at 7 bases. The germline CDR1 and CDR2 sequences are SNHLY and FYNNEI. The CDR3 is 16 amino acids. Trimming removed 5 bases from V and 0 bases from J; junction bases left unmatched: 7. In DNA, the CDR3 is TGTGCCAGCAGTATACAGGGGTTAAGCTCCTACAATGAGCAGTTCTTC. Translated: CASSIQGLSSYNEQFF.

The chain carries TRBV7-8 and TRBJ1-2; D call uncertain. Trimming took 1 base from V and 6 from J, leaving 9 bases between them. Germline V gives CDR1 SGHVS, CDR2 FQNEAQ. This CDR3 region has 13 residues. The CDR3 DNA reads TGTGCCAGCAGCTTAGTAGTGTTCGATGGCTACACCTTC. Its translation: CASSLVVFDGYTF.

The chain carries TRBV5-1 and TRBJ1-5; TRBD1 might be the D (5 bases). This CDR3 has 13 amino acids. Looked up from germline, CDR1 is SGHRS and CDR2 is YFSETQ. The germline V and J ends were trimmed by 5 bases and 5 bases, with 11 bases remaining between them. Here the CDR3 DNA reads TGCGCCAGCAGTCCGGACATTTATCAGCCCCAGCATTTT. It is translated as CASSPDIYQPQHF.

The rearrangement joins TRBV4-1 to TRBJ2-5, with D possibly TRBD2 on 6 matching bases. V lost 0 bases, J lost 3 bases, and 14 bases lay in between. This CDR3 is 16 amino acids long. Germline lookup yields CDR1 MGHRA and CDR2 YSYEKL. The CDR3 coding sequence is TGCGCCAGCAGCCAAGAGCCTGGGCTAGCGAAAGAGACCCAGTACTTC. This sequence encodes CASSQEPGLAKETQYF.

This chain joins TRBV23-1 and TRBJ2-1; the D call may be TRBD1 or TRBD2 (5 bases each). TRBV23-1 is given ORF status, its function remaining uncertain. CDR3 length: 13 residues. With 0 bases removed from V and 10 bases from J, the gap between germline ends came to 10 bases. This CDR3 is CASSQSGVREQFF. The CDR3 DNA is TGCGCCAGCAGTCAATCGGGGGTGAGGGAGCAGTTCTTC.